Below, 17 T cell receptor beta chains from the same sample are listed, as sequenced in a study of CD8+ T cells in alopecia areata. RNA extraction and reverse transcription yielded cDNA as sequencing template. The table came from immunoSEQ multiplex PCR; TCRdb's copy has only in-frame clones and leaves some out. This repertoire shows 150,000 to 190,000 clones, under 60% found once; its top ten account for 19%. The sample in question was CD8+ T cells sorted from blood, obtained at week 0. These receptors were collected from a human donor with alopecia areata.

The V gene is TRBV27, the J gene TRBJ2-7; no clear D gene. Germline V gene sequence: CDR1 MNHEY, CDR2 SMNVEV (reference sequence). The CDR3 has 15 amino acids. The V and J ends lost 2 bases and 2 bases respectively, with 13 bases between them. CDR3 protein: CASSLRQARPYEQYF. The CDR3 coding sequence is TGTGCCAGCAGTTTACGGCAGGCTAGACCCTACGAGCAGTACTTC.

J is TRBJ2-1 and V is TRBV13, with D possibly called TRBD1 or TRBD2 (5 bases each). The CDR3 extends over 16 amino acids. Trimming pared 1 base from V and 5 bases from J, leaving 15 bases between. Per germline, CDR1 PRHDT and CDR2 FYEKMQ (reference sequence). As DNA, the CDR3 is TGTGCCAGCAGCTTAGAGAGAGGGGCGCTGGACAATGAGCAGTTCTTC. It is translated as CASSLERGALDNEQFF.

This clone came up a few times. The gene calls are TRBV30 and TRBJ1-1, with D hard to call. The V and J ends lost 2 bases and 5 bases respectively, with 6 bases between them. The CDR3 spans 11 residues. The germline V gene encodes CDR1 GTSNPN and CDR2 SVGIG (reference sequence). The CDR3: CAWSRRTEAFF. For the CDR3, the DNA is TGTGCCTGGAGTAGGCGGACTGAAGCTTTCTTT. Variable domain in full (rest from reference TRBV30 and TRBJ1-1): SQTIHQWPATLVQPVGSPLSLECTVEGTSNPNLYWYRQAAGRGLQLLFYSVGIGQISSEVPQNLSASRPQDRQFILSSKKLLLSDSGFYLCAWSRRTEAFFGQGTRLTVV.

V gene TRBV5-1 combines with J gene TRBJ2-7, with TRBD1 identical over 9 bases. CDR3 length equals 16 residues. Germline trimming cut 5 bases from V and 6 bases from J; bases unmatched to any gene: 15. Germline CDR1 is SGHRS and CDR2 is YFSETQ. As DNA, the CDR3 is TGCGCCAGCAGTTCTACCGGGACAGGGAGGTACAGCGAGCAGTACTTC. It codes for CASSSTGTGRYSEQYF. Full variable domain (missing parts from reference TRBV5-1 and TRBJ2-7): KAGVTQTPRYLIKTRGQQVTLSCSPISGHRSVSWYQQTPGQGLQFLFEYFSETQRNKGNFPGRFSGRQFSNSRSEMNVSTLELGDSALYLCASSSTGTGRYSEQYFGPGTRLTVT.

CDR3 nucleotide sequence: TGTGCCAGCAGCTTAGATCGCGGGACAGCTTGGACTGAAGCTTTCTTT. It encodes CASSLDRGTAWTEAFF. The chain has TRBV11-2 and TRBJ1-1; the match to TRBD1 covers 7 bases. Germline values: CDR1 SGHAT, CDR2 FQNNGV. This CDR3 comprises 16 residues. V lost 0 bases to trimming and J lost 5 bases; unmatched junction nucleotides: 9.

The chain carries TRBV27 and TRBJ1-2, with D possibly being TRBD1 (6 bases). There are 12 residues in the CDR3. The ends were cut back, 4 bases at V and 8 bases at J, with 11 bases in the middle. Germline V lookup: CDR1 MNHEY, CDR2 SMNVEV (reference sequence). The CDR3 DNA follows: TGTGCCAGCAGTTCCGGGGGCTTCGGCTACACCTTC. It encodes CASSSGGFGYTF.

This sequence joins TRBV2 and TRBJ1-2, with D tentatively TRBD1 (5 bases). Trimming left V 7 bases short and J 5 bases short, with 14 bases between. The CDR3 sequence is 13 residues long. In germline, CDR1 is SNHLY, CDR2 FYNNEI. The CDR3 DNA sequence: TGTGCCAGCAAAGAGCCAGGGTTATATGGCTACACCTTC. It yields the protein CASKEPGLYGYTF.

A word on this clone: Other DNA sequences in this sample translate to the same CDR3. The chain uses TRBV10-3 and TRBJ1-2, with no clear D. The V gene's germline CDR1 is ENHRY and CDR2 SYGVKD. V was clipped by 0 bases and J by 2 bases, with 7 bases between them. This CDR3 is 14 amino acids long. The CDR3 bases are TGTGCCATCAGTGAGTCGAGCAGAAACTATGGCTACACCTTC. It is translated as CAISESSRNYGYTF.

This clone occurred a few times. The V gene is TRBV9, the J gene TRBJ1-1; 7 bases align to TRBD1. The V gene end was trimmed by 7 bases and the J gene end by 4 bases; junction bases not matched to a gene: 10. Germline assignment: CDR1 SGDLS and CDR2 YYNGEE. The CDR3 covers 14 residues. The CDR3 region is CASGGRDSSTEAFF. The CDR3 DNA sequence: TGTGCCAGCGGTGGGCGGGACAGTTCCACTGAAGCTTTCTTT.

The chain has TRBV2 and TRBJ2-7, with 10 bases fitting TRBD2. The V gene's germline CDR1 is SNHLY and CDR2 FYNNEI. Unmatched junction bases numbered 10, after V lost 7 bases and J lost 7 bases. This CDR3 is built from 14 residues. CDR3 nucleotide sequence: TGTGCCAGCACTCGAGCGGGGGGGAAGGAGGAGCAGTACTTC. This codes for CASTRAGGKEEQYF.

V gene TRBV7-8 combines with J gene TRBJ2-6; the D gene is possibly TRBD1 (6 bases). From germline, CDR1 is SGHVS and CDR2 FQNEAQ. This CDR3 contains 16 residues. Between the trimmed V and J ends, which lost 8 bases and 0 bases, there was a span of 14 bases. CDR3 protein: CASVPGHPSGANVLTF. The CDR3 coding sequence is TGTGCCAGCGTGCCGGGACACCCCTCTGGGGCCAACGTCCTGACTTTC.

This clone was observed many times. The V and J genes are TRBV4-3 and TRBJ2-1, with D hard to call. The length of the CDR3 is 15 residues. The V gene's germline CDR1 is LGHNA and CDR2 YSLEER. Deletions cut 3 bases from V and 5 bases from J, with 14 bases between. The CDR3 nucleotides read TGCGCCAGCAGCCAGACTGCGGAGTCCAACAATGAGCAGTTCTTC. It translates to CASSQTAESNNEQFF.

The chain joins TRBV30 to TRBJ2-1, with 7 nucleotides matching TRBD2. Trimming took 8 bases from V and 1 from J; bases not matched to a gene: 5. The germline V gene has CDR1 GTSNPN and CDR2 SVGIG (reference sequence). CDR3 length: 13 residues. The CDR3 spells CARGGGSYNEQFF. The CDR3 DNA reads TGTGCCCGTGGGGGGGGGTCCTACAATGAGCAGTTCTTC.

The CDR3 DNA follows: TGTGCCAGCAGTTACCAACAGGGGATGAGGGATGAGCAGTTCTTC. As protein: CASSYQQGMRDEQFF. The chain recombines TRBV6-5 with TRBJ2-1, with TRBD1 identical over 7 bases. This CDR3 spans 15 amino acids. Germline V gene sequence: CDR1 MNHEY, CDR2 SVGAGI. V lost 2 bases to trimming and J lost 8 bases; unmatched junction nucleotides: 9.

The chain couples TRBV7-2 to TRBJ1-1; perhaps TRBD1 as D (5 bases). V dropped 8 bases and J dropped 5 bases, with 18 bases sitting between them. CDR3 length equals 14 residues. The germline V gene encodes CDR1 SGHTA and CDR2 FQGNSA. This CDR3 reads CASRPKTWGTEAFF. CDR3 sequence (DNA): TGTGCCAGCCGCCCCAAAACATGGGGGACTGAAGCTTTCTTT.

This clone was counted a single time. The rearrangement joins TRBV10-1 to TRBJ1-1; D gene uncertain. The germline gives CDR1 WNHNN, CDR2 SYGVQD (reference sequence). Trimming shortened V by 2 bases and J by 7 bases, and 5 bases separated the two germline ends. This CDR3 is built from 11 residues. The CDR3 spells CASSEGGEAFF. DNA for the CDR3: TGCGCCAGCAGTGAGGGTGGTGAAGCTTTCTTT.

The chain employs TRBV29-1 and TRBJ2-7, with D uncertain. The CDR3 totals 12 residues. Germline V gene data show CDR1 as SQVTM and CDR2 as ANQGSEA. The V gene lost 1 base and the J gene lost 2 bases, with 6 bases spanning the gap. CDR3 loop: CSVEAETYEQYF. The CDR3 nucleotides are TGCAGCGTTGAAGCTGAAACCTACGAGCAGTACTTC.